This T cell receptor beta chain was retrieved from a study of metastatic and nonmetastatic thyroid tumors (dated by TCRdb to 2020 to 2022). At the level of the whole study: Repertoires from peripheral blood and from tumor or nodule tissue samples of malignant and benign thyroid patients were compared.

No treatment had been received by any patient before thyroid surgery. Using T-cell receptor beta sequencing, the researchers looked back retrospectively at clinical samples from patients, gathered between about 2011 and 2019. CDR3 length: 13 amino acids, cysteine to phenylalanine. The CDR3 DNA has 39 bases and is translated from base 1. V was cut back by 3 bases and J by 5 bases, leaving a gap of 12 bases between them. As encoded in the germline V gene (reference sequence), CDR1 is SGHKS while CDR2 is YYEKEE. The library relied on PCR. Sequencing relied on an Illumina HiSeq 4000. High-throughput sequencing was used to profile the TCR beta-chain CDR3 region of every patient. Concerning the study's data processing: The researchers built a classifier to tell apart papillary thyroid cancer patients with distant metastasis, based on CDR3 differences among clinicopathological groups. The Shannon index was used to measure repertoire diversity, and the Morisita-Horn index was used to measure how similar tumor and blood repertoires were. Through fastp at Q25 and MiXCR, TCRdb rebuilt clones from the public reads, retaining in-frame beta chains. The V and J calls were determined by TCRdb, not by the authors. Counted in this sample were about 15,000 clones; roughly 23% of them appeared once. The ten biggest clones cover approximately 8.4% of the sample.

The full study reports these points: TCR beta diversity was reported as significantly higher in malignant tumors than in benign nodules, in both blood and tumor samples.

In its sample, this clone comes out as medium-sized (0.01 to 0.1%). No antigen is known for it. No base qualities exist here, and no much larger clone lies one base off it. The sample comprised tumor tissue. The sequence links TRBV5-5 to TRBJ2-7; perhaps TRBD2 is the D gene, with 5 bases matching. The origin of this receptor is a female donor with papillary thyroid cancer or a benign thyroid nodule (not recorded which). Some clones in this sample may be carry-over from other donors' samples. The CDR3: CASSSQSGNEQYF. The DNA sequence is as follows: TGTGCCAGCAGCTCACAGAGCGGCAACGAGCAGTACTTC. Beyond the CDR3, the reference TRBV5-5 and TRBJ2-7 genes provide the residues; the full variable domain reads: DAGVTQSPTHLIKTRGQQVTLRCSPISGHKSVSWYQQVLGQGPQFIFQYYEKEERGRGNFPDRFSARQFPNYSSELNVNALLLGDSALYLCASSSQSGNEQYFGPGTRLTVT.